The rows below give T cell receptor beta chains drawn from one sample of a study of T cell responses to AZD1222 COVID-19 vaccine. Measured with immunoSEQ multiplex PCR; TCRdb has only the in-frame clones, and not every one. In the table there are roughly 96,000 clones, about 89% of which are singletons. The starting material was peripheral blood, obtained on day 0 of AZD1222 vaccination. All receptors come from an adult in good health. Each CDR3 is given with its conserved first and last residue. Each record gives: V gene, J gene, clone size, D gene, CDR3 DNA, CDR3 protein. A D gene is named only where the DNA matches it firmly. Rows may omit the clone size; those that give it use once, few, many or a size class.

TRBV28	TRBJ1-6	once	-	TGTGCCAGCAGTTCCAGGACAGAGGCCTCCTATAATTCACCCCTCCACTTT	CASSSRTEASYNSPLHF
TRBV6-5	TRBJ1-6	-	TRBD1	TGTGCCAGCAGGAGCGAGGGACAGGGGTTAAGACCCCTCCACTTT	CASRSEGQGLRPLHF
TRBV19	TRBJ1-1	-	-	TGTGCCAGTTTTGACCGATTCTACACTGAAGCTTTCTTT	CASFDRFYTEAFF
TRBV7-2	TRBJ1-2	-	-	TGTGCCAGCAGCTTAGCAGGGGGTGGCTACACCTTC	CASSLAGGGYTF
TRBV30	TRBJ1-1	-	TRBD1	TGTGCCTGGAGGACAGGGCAGAACACTGAAGCTTTCTTT	CAWRTGQNTEAFF
TRBV4-3	TRBJ1-1	-	TRBD1	TGCGCCAGCAGCCAACTCTTTGTCCGGGACAGGGGCAACACTGAAGCTTTCTTT	CASSQLFVRDRGNTEAFF
TRBV30	TRBJ2-7	-	TRBD2	TGTGCCTGGAGTCCAGGACTAGCCTACGAGCAGTACTTC	CAWSPGLAYEQYF
TRBV15	TRBJ1-5	-	-	TGTGCCACCAGCAGAGATACGAGGGGGCCCCAGCATTTT	CATSRDTRGPQHF
TRBV19	TRBJ1-1	-	TRBD1	TGTGCCAGTAGAGACAGGGGGATGAACACTGAAGCTTTCTTT	CASRDRGMNTEAFF
TRBV4-2	TRBJ2-3	-	-	TGTGCCAGCAGCCAAGAGGCCGGGATGGATTCAGATACGCAGTATTTT	CASSQEAGMDSDTQYF
TRBV6-5	TRBJ1-3	-	-	TGTGCCAGCAGTCCGCGGAATACTGGAAACACCATATATTTT	CASSPRNTGNTIYF
TRBV6-5	TRBJ2-2	-	-	TGTGCCAGCAGTTACGCAAACGGCGGGGAGCTGTTTTTT	CASSYANGGELFF
TRBV5-5	TRBJ2-3	-	-	TGTGCCAGCAGCTTCTTACTGGGTACGCAGTATTTT	CASSFLLGTQYF
TRBV4-1	TRBJ2-3	-	TRBD2	TGCGCCAGCAGCTCCCGGACTAGCGGGACAGTTGATACGCAGTATTTT	CASSSRTSGTVDTQYF
TRBV19	TRBJ2-7	once	TRBD2	TGTGCCAGTAGTACCCCCGGGGGGACCGAGCAGTACTTC	CASSTPGGTEQYF
TRBV11-3	TRBJ2-1	-	-	TGTGCCAGCAGTTACGCCAGCGCGAACAATGAGCAGTTCTTC	CASSYASANNEQFF
TRBV19	TRBJ2-3	-	-	TGTGCCAGTAGTCCTACATGGGTCGCAGATACGCAGTATTTT	CASSPTWVADTQYF